The 21 T cell receptor beta chains presented below share a single source sample, sequenced in a study of blood T cell repertoires in COVID-19. Produced via immunoSEQ multiplex PCR; TCRdb's table is partial and in-frame only. The data hold fewer than 300,000 clones, with 91% observed a single time. Sequencing was performed on peripheral blood. The source of these receptors is a woman under 40 with COVID-19, enrolled during active disease.

This clone was seen just once. Different DNA sequences within this sample yield the same CDR3. The genes are TRBV15 and TRBJ1-5, with D unclear. The V gene's germline CDR1 is LNHNV and CDR2 YYDKDF (reference sequence). The germline V and J ends were trimmed by 0 bases and 7 bases, with 4 bases remaining between them. This CDR3 spans 12 amino acids. The CDR3 bases are TGTGCCACCAGCAGAGATCAGCAGCCCCAGCATTTT. This encodes CATSRDQQPQHF.

As DNA, the CDR3 is TGTGCCAGCAGTCTCCTCGGAGGGGTCTGGGATGGCTACACCTTC. Translation: CASSLLGGVWDGYTF. The chain joins TRBV27 to TRBJ1-2, with TRBD1 as a possible D gene (5 bases). V was cut by 5 bases and J by 6 bases, with 19 bases left in between. Germline V gene lookup returns CDR1 MNHEY and CDR2 SMNVEV (reference sequence). CDR3 length: 15 amino acids.

The chain links TRBV27 to TRBJ1-2; TRBD1 is a possible D gene (6 bases). This CDR3 comprises 13 residues. V lost 5 bases and J lost 3, with 10 bases in between. Germline V gene lookup returns CDR1 MNHEY and CDR2 SMNVEV (reference sequence). The CDR3 sequence is CASSNGQHYGYTF. DNA of the CDR3: TGTGCCAGCAGTAACGGACAGCACTATGGCTACACCTTC.

The chain uses TRBV30 and TRBJ1-2, with D hard to call. The CDR3 contains 11 residues. Germline assignment: CDR1 GTSNPN and CDR2 SVGIG (reference sequence). Trimming shortened V by 6 bases and J by 8 bases, and 13 bases separated the two germline ends. This CDR3 is CACAARGGYTF. The CDR3, as DNA: TGTGCCTGCGCGGCCCGTGGCGGCTACACCTTC.

DNA of the CDR3: TGTGCCAGCAGCCAATTGTGGGACAGATTGAACACTGAAGCTTTCTTT. It is translated as CASSQLWDRLNTEAFF. V is TRBV3-1 (or the pseudogene TRBV3-2) and J is TRBJ1-1; TRBD1 matches 7 bases. The junction had 6 bases not matched to a gene; V was cut back by 2 bases and J by 0 bases. The CDR3 loop spans 16 amino acids. The germline gives CDR1 LGHDT, CDR2 YNNKEL (reference sequence).

The V gene is TRBV5-1, the J gene TRBJ2-3; a weak D match, TRBD2 (6 bases). The CDR3 is made up of 14 amino acids. V lost 0 bases, J lost 4 bases, and 9 bases lay in between. Germline CDR1 and CDR2: SGHRS and YFSETQ. The CDR3 spells CASSLVGGPDTQYF. As DNA, the CDR3 is TGCGCCAGCAGCTTGGTTGGAGGGCCAGATACGCAGTATTTT.

The rearrangement joins TRBV5-5 to TRBJ2-1; the match to TRBD2 covers 10 bases. CDR3 length: 16 amino acids. CDR1 is SGHKS, CDR2 YYEKEE, per germline (reference sequence). The ends lost 1 base at V and 6 bases at J; junction bases unmatched: 7. Here the CDR3 reads CASSLTSGILGNEQFF. DNA for the CDR3: TGTGCCAGCAGCTTGACTAGCGGGATTTTAGGCAATGAGCAGTTCTTC.

This chain uses TRBV28 with TRBJ1-1; D may be TRBD1 (6 bases). Germline values: CDR1 MDHEN, CDR2 SYDVKM. This CDR3 contains 13 residues. V was pared by 8 bases and J by 0 bases, with 10 bases between. The CDR3 bases are TGTGCCAGCTACGGACAGTTGAACACTGAAGCTTTCTTT. Translation: CASYGQLNTEAFF.

This chain connects TRBV11-2 to TRBJ1-1; D unresolved. Looked up from germline, CDR1 is SGHAT and CDR2 is FQNNGV. V gave up 5 bases and J gave up 7 bases, with 8 bases separating them. The CDR3 runs 11 residues. The CDR3 here is CASSPPLEAFF. The CDR3 coding sequence is TGTGCCAGCAGCCCCCCACTTGAAGCTTTCTTT.

The rearrangement joins TRBV5-1 to TRBJ2-7, with D possibly being TRBD2 (7 bases). Trimming left V 1 base short and J 1 base short, with 15 bases between. Per germline, CDR1 SGHRS and CDR2 YFSETQ. There are 16 residues in the CDR3. CDR3 in amino acids: CASSLTGGLQSYEQYF. The DNA of the CDR3 is TGCGCCAGCAGCTTGACCGGGGGGCTACAATCCTACGAGCAGTACTTC. The full variable domain, in which reference TRBV5-1 and TRBJ2-7 provide the parts outside the CDR3, is KAGVTQTPRYLIKTRGQQVTLSCSPISGHRSVSWYQQTPGQGLQFLFEYFSETQRNKGNFPGRFSGRQFSNSRSEMNVSTLELGDSALYLCASSLTGGLQSYEQYFGPGTRLTVT.

This clone has a handful of counts. The chain carries TRBV27 and TRBJ2-2, with 10 nucleotides matching TRBD1. The CDR3 totals 15 residues. The junction had 5 bases not matched to a gene; V was cut back by 5 bases and J by 5 bases. CDR1 is MNHEY, CDR2 SMNVEV, per germline (reference sequence). In DNA, the CDR3 is TGTGCCAGCAGTCTTGACAGGGGGCTAACCGGGGAGCTGTTTTTT. Translating it yields CASSLDRGLTGELFF.

CDR3: CASSFSGQSNSPLHF. In DNA, the CDR3 is TGTGCCAGCAGTTTCTCGGGACAGTCTAATTCACCCCTCCACTTT. The chain combines TRBV27 with TRBJ1-6; TRBD1 matches at 7 bases. The CDR3 is 15 residues long. In germline, CDR1 is MNHEY, CDR2 SMNVEV (reference sequence). The V gene end was trimmed by 3 bases and the J gene end by 6 bases; junction bases not matched to a gene: 5.

The chain links TRBV6-1 to TRBJ1-1, with D possibly being TRBD1 (5 bases). Trimming stripped 4 bases from V and 1 base from J, with 16 bases between. Per germline, CDR1 MNHNS and CDR2 SASEGT. CDR3 length: 16 amino acids. The CDR3 region is CASSGSWKRGNTEAFF. CDR3 sequence (DNA): TGTGCCAGCAGTGGAAGTTGGAAAAGGGGGAACACTGAAGCTTTCTTT.

This clone was seen just once. The V and J genes are TRBV27 and TRBJ2-2; D might be TRBD2 (6 bases). V dropped 6 bases and J dropped 3 bases, with 17 bases sitting between them. In germline, CDR1 is MNHEY, CDR2 SMNVEV (reference sequence). The CDR3 consists of 16 residues. The CDR3 DNA reads as TGTGCCAGCAGAAGACCGGGACGGAGGGACACCGGGGAGCTGTTTTTT. It encodes CASRRPGRRDTGELFF.

The chain uses TRBV7-8 and TRBJ2-7, with 11 bases matching TRBD1. The CDR3 is made up of 15 amino acids. J lost 5 bases, V lost 5 bases, and 8 bases had no gene match. Germline lookup yields CDR1 SGHVS and CDR2 FQNEAQ. The CDR3 here is CASSPSGQGEDEQYF. DNA of the CDR3: TGTGCCAGCAGCCCCTCGGGACAGGGGGAGGACGAGCAGTACTTC. The complete variable domain, with remaining parts taken from reference TRBV7-8 and TRBJ2-7, reads GAGVSQSPRYKVAKRGQDVALRCDPISGHVSLFWYQQALGQGPEFLTYFQNEAQLDKSGLPSDRFFAERPEGSVSTLKIQRTQQEDSAVYLCASSPSGQGEDEQYFGPGTRLTVT.

The gene calls are TRBV7-9 and TRBJ2-1; D may be TRBD2 (6 bases). CDR3 length equals 12 residues. V lost 6 bases to trimming and J lost 7 bases, with 10 bases between them. Germline assignment: CDR1 SEHNR and CDR2 FQNEAQ (reference sequence). CDR3 amino acids: CASRVGGNEQFF. CDR3 DNA sequence: TGTGCCAGCAGGGTAGGAGGGAATGAGCAGTTCTTC.

The V call is TRBV5-6, the J call TRBJ1-2; weak D call: TRBD1 (5 bases). The CDR3 consists of 15 residues. The V and J ends lost 0 bases and 3 bases respectively, with 12 bases between them. The germline CDR1 and CDR2 sequences are SGHDT and YYEEEE. The CDR3 is CASSLGGRVDYGYTF. The CDR3 DNA reads TGTGCCAGCAGCTTGGGTGGCAGGGTGGACTATGGCTACACCTTC.

This chain connects TRBV19 to TRBJ1-5; no clear D gene. The CDR3 is 12 residues long. Trimming left V 10 bases short and J 7 bases short, with 14 bases between. Germline loops: CDR1 LNHDA, CDR2 SQIVND (reference sequence). The CDR3 sequence: CATRSYPQPQHF. The CDR3 nucleotides are TGTGCCACCCGAAGCTATCCCCAGCCCCAGCATTTT.

The chain employs TRBV11-2 and TRBJ1-4; D gene ambiguous. Trimming took off 3 bases at V and 4 bases at J, with 15 bases between the two ends. Germline values: CDR1 SGHAT, CDR2 FQNNGV. The CDR3 contains 16 residues. CDR3 sequence reads: CASSLEGRGGNEKLFF. The CDR3 nucleotides read TGTGCCAGCAGCTTGGAAGGACGGGGAGGTAATGAAAAACTGTTTTTT.

In this sample, this clone turned up a few times. The chain is built from TRBV6-5 and TRBJ1-5; D gene uncertain. This CDR3 contains 14 residues. Germline V gene data show CDR1 as MNHEY and CDR2 as SVGAGI. V was cut by 2 bases and J by 1 base, with 6 bases left in between. The CDR3 region is CASSYGGSNQPQHF. CDR3 nucleotide sequence: TGTGCCAGCAGTTACGGAGGCAGCAATCAGCCCCAGCATTTT.

This clone was observed a few times. The J gene is TRBJ1-4, the V gene TRBV19; TRBD1 aligns across 7 bases. The CDR3 covers 17 residues. Trimming took 3 bases from V and 2 from J; bases not matched to a gene: 9. CDR1 and CDR2 (germline): LNHDA, SQIVND (reference sequence). The CDR3 DNA reads TGTGCCAGTAGTATGGGGGGACAGTACTCGACTAATGAAAAACTGTTTTTT. Translating gives CASSMGGQYSTNEKLFF. The variable domain in full, completed from reference TRBV19 and TRBJ1-4, reads DGGITQSPKYLFRKEGQNVTLSCEQNLNHDAMYWYRQDPGQGLRLIYYSQIVNDFQKGDIAEGYSVSREKKESFPLTVTSAQKNPTAFYLCASSMGGQYSTNEKLFFGSGTQLSVL.